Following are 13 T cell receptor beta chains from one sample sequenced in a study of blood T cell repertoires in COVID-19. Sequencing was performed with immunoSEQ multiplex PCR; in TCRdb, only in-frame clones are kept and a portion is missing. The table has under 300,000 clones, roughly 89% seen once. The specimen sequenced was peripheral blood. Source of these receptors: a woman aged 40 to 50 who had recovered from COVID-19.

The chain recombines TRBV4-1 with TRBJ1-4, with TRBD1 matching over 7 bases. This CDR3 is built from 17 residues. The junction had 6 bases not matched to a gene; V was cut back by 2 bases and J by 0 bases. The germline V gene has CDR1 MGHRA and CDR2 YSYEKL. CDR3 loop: CASSQPSRGTTNEKLFF. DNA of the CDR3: TGCGCCAGCAGCCAACCTTCCAGGGGGACAACTAATGAAAAACTGTTTTTT.

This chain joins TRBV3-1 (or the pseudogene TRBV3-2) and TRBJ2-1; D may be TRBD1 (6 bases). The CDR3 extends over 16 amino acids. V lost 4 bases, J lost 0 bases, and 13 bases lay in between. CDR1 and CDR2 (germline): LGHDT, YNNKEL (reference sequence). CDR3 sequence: CASSRRQASSYNEQFF. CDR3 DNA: TGTGCCAGCAGCCGCCGACAGGCAAGCTCCTACAATGAGCAGTTCTTC.

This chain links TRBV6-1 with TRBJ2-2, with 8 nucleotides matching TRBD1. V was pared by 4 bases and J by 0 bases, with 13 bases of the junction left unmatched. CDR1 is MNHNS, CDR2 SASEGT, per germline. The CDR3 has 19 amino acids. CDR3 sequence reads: CASSGRTGIAFANTGELFF. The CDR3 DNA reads TGTGCCAGCAGTGGACGGACAGGGATAGCGTTCGCGAACACCGGGGAGCTGTTTTTT.

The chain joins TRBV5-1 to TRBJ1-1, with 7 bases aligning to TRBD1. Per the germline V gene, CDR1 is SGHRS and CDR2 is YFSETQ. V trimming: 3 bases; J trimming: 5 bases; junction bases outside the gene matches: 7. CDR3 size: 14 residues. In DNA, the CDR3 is TGCGCCAGCAGCTCAGGACAGGTTAATACTGAAGCTTTCTTT. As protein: CASSSGQVNTEAFF.

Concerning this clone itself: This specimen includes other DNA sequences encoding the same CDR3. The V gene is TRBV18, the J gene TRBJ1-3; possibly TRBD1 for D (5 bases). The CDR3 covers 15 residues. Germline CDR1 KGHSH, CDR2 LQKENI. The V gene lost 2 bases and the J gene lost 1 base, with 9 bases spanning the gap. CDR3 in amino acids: CASSPNQGSGNTIYF. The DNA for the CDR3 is TGTGCCAGCTCACCAAACCAGGGATCTGGAAACACCATATATTTT.

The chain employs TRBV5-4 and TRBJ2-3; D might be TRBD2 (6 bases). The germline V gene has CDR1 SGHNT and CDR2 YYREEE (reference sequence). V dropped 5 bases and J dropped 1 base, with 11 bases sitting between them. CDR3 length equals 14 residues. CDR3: CASRRDSGTDTQYF. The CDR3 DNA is TGTGCCAGCAGAAGGGACTCGGGCACAGATACGCAGTATTTT. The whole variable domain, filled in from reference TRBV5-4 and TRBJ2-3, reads ETGVTQSPTHLIKTRGQQVTLRCSSQSGHNTVSWYQQALGQGPQFIFQYYREEENGRGNFPPRFSGLQFPNYSSELNVNALELDDSALYLCASRRDSGTDTQYFGPGTRLTVL.

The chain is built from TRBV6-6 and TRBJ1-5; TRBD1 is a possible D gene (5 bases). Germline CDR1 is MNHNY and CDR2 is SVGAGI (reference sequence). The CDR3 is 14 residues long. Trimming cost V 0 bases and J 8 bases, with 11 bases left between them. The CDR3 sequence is CASSYSPGEEPQHF. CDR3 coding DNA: TGTGCCAGCAGTTACTCGCCGGGGGAAGAGCCCCAGCATTTT.

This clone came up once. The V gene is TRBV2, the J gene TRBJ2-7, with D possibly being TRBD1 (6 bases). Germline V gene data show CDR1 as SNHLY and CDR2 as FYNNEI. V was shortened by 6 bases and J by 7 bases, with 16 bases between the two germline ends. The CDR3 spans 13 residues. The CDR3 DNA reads TGTGCCAGCAGGCCTGACGCCAGGGGTGAGCAGTACTTC. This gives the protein CASRPDARGEQYF.

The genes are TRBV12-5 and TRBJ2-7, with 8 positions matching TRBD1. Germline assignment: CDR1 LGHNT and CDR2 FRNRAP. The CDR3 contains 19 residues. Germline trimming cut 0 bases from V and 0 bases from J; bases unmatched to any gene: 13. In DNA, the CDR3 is TGTGCTAGTGGTTTGGTCCCCCGGTGGGGACAGGTTAGCTCCTACGAGCAGTACGTC. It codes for CASGLVPRWGQVSSYEQYV.

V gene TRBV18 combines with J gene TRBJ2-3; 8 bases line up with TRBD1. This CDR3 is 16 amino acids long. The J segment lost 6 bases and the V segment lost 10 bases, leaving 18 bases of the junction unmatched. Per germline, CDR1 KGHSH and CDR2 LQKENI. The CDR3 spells CATTRRDRLSKDTQYF. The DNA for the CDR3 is TGTGCCACCACCCGGCGGGACAGGCTCAGTAAGGATACGCAGTATTTT.

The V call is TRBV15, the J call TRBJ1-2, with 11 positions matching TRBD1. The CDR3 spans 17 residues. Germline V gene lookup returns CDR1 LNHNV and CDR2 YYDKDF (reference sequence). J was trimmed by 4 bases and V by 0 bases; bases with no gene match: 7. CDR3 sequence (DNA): TGTGCCACCAGCAGAGAGTCCCGGGACAGGGGGGCCTATGGCTACACCTTC. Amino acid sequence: CATSRESRDRGAYGYTF.

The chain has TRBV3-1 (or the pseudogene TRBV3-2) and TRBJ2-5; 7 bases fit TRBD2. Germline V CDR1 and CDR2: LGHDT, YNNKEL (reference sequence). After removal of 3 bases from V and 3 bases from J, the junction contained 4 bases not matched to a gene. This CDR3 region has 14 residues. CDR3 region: CASSHRLAKETQYF. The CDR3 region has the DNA TGTGCCAGCAGCCACCGACTAGCCAAAGAGACCCAGTACTTC.

CDR3 amino acids: CASSPAPEGQGAYNEQFF. The CDR3 DNA follows: TGCGCCAGCAGCCCTGCACCGGAGGGCCAAGGTGCCTACAATGAGCAGTTCTTC. The V and J genes are TRBV4-1 and TRBJ2-1; weak D call: TRBD2 (6 bases). CDR1 and CDR2 from the germline V gene are MGHRA and YSYEKL. The CDR3 is 18 residues long. V lost 4 bases and J lost 2, with 21 bases in between.